This T cell receptor (beta chain) was recovered during a study of shared clonotypes between healthy human individuals. Study conclusions and caveats: Relative to clonotypes present in all four donors, those not shared had lower generation probabilities.

Of note for this clone: What it recognizes is unknown.

Splitting of each subset's genomic DNA was done evenly across several immunoSEQ plates. Authors' data handling: ImmunoSEQ output held junction-only sequences without quality scores, so filtering differed. Libraries were prepared by immunoSEQ multiplex PCR; TCRdb keeps only in-frame clonotypes and omits some of them. The V and J calls and clone size come from that table; D and trimming were worked out from the DNA. This sample has around 2.5 million clones; roughly 93% occur once, and the top ten carry approximately 0.36%. The CDR3 totals 15 residues. Trimming took off 3 bases at V and 1 base at J, with 16 bases between the two ends. Per germline, CDR1 GTSNPN and CDR2 SVGIG (reference sequence).

This receptor was identified in a man between 18 and 35 years old in good health. Some clones in this sample may be carry-over from other donors' samples. The sequencing sample was made of naive CD4+ T cells from PBMCs. The subset was: CD45RA+ positively selected. V gene TRBV30 combines with J gene TRBJ2-7; a possible D gene is TRBD2 (5 bases). As DNA, the CDR3 is TGTGCCTGGAGGGATAGGACTTTACGGTCCTACGAGCAGTACTTC. Translation: CAWRDRTLRSYEQYF.